This paragraph reports one T cell receptor (beta chain). No cognate antigen has been identified for it. It has no much larger one-base neighbor in the sample; base qualities were not kept. This entry belongs to a study of T cells in localized non-small cell lung cancer (dated by TCRdb to 2018 to 2020). Context from the whole study: Comparing tumors with uninvolved tumor-adjacent lungs, the study looked at the T cell repertoires of approximately 250 patients with early-stage NSCLC. NSCLC patients had a mean age of approximately 70 years, and 129 were male and over 85 female. The cohort comprised 200 to 300 treatment-naïve NSCLC patients with resected, localized lung tumors.

Compared with germline, V lacks 2 bases and J lacks 5 bases; bases without a gene match: 6. The CDR3 starts with the cysteine, ends with the phenylalanine, and has 15 residues. Just the 45-base CDR3 DNA is kept, in frame starting at base 1. CDR1 and CDR2 are read off the germline V gene as MNHNS and SASEGT. The immunoSEQ Assay was used to sequence TCR beta CDR3 regions from DNA. The authors processed their data as follows. T cell density was computed as TCR beta template counts normalized to usable DNA estimated by amplifying housekeeping genes. Richness was estimated with the preseqR package, extrapolating to 400,000 templates for PBMC samples and 120,000 templates for tissue samples. Clonality was taken to be one minus Pielou's evenness. Tissue-enriched TCRs were identified by differential abundance testing using productive amino-acid clonotypes, minimum total count 5 and alpha 0.1. The Jaccard Index and the Morisita Overlap Index were used to quantify repertoire overlap between compartments. GLIPH grouped TCR beta CDR3s together with public tetramer-defined viral CDR3s, and a viral motif had to include at least three viral sequences and show V-gene enrichment. What TCRdb holds here is the immuneACCESS table cut down to in-frame rearrangements. Part of the clones is not present; checked against another copy, under half of the missing clones reflect an unresolved V gene, and the others are unexplained. The V and J calls and clone size are taken from that table; D and trimming were inferred from the DNA. A total of roughly 20,000 clones appear in this sample, 91% of them only once. Less than 3% of the sample comes from the top ten.

Summary of the overall study and its limitations: Higher blood T cell density associated with longer overall survival, while higher adjacent-lung clonality associated with shorter survival. Uninvolved tumor-adjacent lung showed the highest T cell clonality, higher than tumor, which suggests more focused antigenic responses in the uninvolved tumor-adjacent lung. Because the study design was exploratory, TCR variables were selected using unadjusted p-values without false-discovery rate correction. Because multi-region tumor sequencing was not performed, intratumor heterogeneity could not be ruled out. A median of approximately 57 of the top 100 tumor clones were detected in paired uninvolved adjacent lung, and 25 to 35 of these tumor clones were also found among the top 100 clones of the paired uninvolved adjacent lung.

At diagnosis, tumor, uninvolved tumor-adjacent lung and peripheral blood were collected and then preserved as a mix of FFPE and fresh-frozen material. For TCR repertoire profiling, blood samples were analyzed as peripheral blood mononuclear cells. The chain joins TRBV6-1 to TRBJ2-1; TRBD1 lines up with 7 middle nucleotides. The origin of this receptor is a woman aged 35 to 70 with stage I lung adenocarcinoma. Specimen: peripheral blood, collected before any cancer treatment. The DNA reads as follows: TGTGCCAGCAGTGAAAAAGGACAGGCTAACAATGAGCAGTTCTTC. This encodes CASSEKGQANNEQFF.